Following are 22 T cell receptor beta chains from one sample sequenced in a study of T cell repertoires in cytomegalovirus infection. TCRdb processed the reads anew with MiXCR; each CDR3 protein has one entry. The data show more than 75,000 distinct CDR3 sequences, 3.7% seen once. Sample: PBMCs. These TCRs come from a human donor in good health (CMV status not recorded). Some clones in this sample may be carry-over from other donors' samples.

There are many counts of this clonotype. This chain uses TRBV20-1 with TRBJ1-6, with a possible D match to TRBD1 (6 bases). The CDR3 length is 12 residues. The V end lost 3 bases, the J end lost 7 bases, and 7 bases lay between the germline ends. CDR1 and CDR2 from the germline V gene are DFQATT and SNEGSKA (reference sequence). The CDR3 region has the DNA TGCAGTGCTAGCGACAGGAATTCACCCCTCCACTTT. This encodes CSASDRNSPLHF.

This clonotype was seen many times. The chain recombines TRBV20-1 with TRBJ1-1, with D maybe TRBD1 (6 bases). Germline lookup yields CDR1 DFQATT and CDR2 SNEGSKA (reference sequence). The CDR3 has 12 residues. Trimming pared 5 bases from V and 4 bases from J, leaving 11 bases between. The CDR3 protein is CSAHRVGTEAFF. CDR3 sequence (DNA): TGCAGTGCTCACAGGGTAGGCACTGAAGCTTTCTTT.

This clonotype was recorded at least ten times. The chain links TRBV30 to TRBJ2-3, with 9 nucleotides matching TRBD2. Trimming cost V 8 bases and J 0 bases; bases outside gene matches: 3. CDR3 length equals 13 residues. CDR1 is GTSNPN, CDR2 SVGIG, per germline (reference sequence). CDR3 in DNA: TGTGCCGCTAGCGGGGCGAGCACAGATACGCAGTATTTT. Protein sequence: CAASGASTDTQYF. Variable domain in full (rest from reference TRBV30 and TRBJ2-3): SQTIHQWPATLVQPVGSPLSLECTVEGTSNPNLYWYRQAAGRGLQLLFYSVGIGQISSEVPQNLSASRPQDRQFILSSKKLLLSDSGFYLCAASGASTDTQYFGPGTRLTVL.

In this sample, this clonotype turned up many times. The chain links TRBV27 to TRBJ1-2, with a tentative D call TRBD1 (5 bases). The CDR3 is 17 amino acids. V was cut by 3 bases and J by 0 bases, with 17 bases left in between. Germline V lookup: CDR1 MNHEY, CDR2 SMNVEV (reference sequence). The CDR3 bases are TGTGCCAGCAGTTTTAGAAGCCGGGACGGATCTAACTATGGCTACACCTTC. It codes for CASSFRSRDGSNYGYTF.

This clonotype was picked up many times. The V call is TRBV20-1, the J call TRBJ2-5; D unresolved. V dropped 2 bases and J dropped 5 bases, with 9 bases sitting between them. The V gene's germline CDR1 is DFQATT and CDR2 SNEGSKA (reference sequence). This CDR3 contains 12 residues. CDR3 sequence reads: CSARSLGETQYF. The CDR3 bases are TGCAGTGCTAGAAGTCTGGGGGAGACCCAGTACTTC.

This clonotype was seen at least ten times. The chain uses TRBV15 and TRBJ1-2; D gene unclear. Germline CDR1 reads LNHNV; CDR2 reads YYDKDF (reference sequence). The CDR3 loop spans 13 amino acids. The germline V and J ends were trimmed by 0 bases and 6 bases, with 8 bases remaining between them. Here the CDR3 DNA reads TGTGCCACCAGCAGAGATGGGCGAAATGGCTACACCTTC. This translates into CATSRDGRNGYTF.

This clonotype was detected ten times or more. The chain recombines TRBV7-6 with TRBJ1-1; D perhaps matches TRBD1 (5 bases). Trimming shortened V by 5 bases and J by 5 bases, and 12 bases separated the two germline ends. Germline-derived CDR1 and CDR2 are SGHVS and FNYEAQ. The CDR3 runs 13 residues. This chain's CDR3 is CASSPWGGTEAFF. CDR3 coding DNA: TGTGCCAGCAGCCCCTGGGGCGGGACTGAAGCTTTCTTT.

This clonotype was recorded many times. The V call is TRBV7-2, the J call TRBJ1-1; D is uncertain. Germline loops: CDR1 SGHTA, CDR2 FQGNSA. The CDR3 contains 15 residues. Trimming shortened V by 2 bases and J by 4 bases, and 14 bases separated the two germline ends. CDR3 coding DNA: TGTGCCAGCAGCTTATTCCTACCCGGTGGCACTGAAGCTTTCTTT. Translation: CASSLFLPGGTEAFF.

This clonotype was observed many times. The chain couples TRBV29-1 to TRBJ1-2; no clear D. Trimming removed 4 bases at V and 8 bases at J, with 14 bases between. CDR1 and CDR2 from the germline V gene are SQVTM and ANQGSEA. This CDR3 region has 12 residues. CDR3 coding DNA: TGCAGCGTTGTAACCCCGGCACAAGGCTACACCTTC. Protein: CSVVTPAQGYTF. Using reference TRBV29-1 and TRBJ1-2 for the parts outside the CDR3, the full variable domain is SAVISQKPSRDICQRGTSLTIQCQVDSQVTMMFWYRQQPGQSLTLIATANQGSEATYESGFVIDKFPISRPNLTFSTLTVSNMSPEDSSIYLCSVVTPAQGYTFGSGTRLTVV.

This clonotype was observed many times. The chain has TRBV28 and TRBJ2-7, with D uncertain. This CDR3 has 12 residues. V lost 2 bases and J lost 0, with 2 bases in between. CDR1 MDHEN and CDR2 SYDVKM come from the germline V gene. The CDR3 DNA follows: TGTGCCAGCAGTTTAATCTCCTACGAGCAGTACTTC. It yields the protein CASSLISYEQYF.

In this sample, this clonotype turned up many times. The CDR3 sequence is CASSPIDLLPYEQYF. CDR3 nucleotide sequence: TGTGCCAGCAGTCCAATAGACCTCCTCCCCTACGAGCAGTACTTC. The V gene is TRBV6-6, the J gene TRBJ2-7; D uncertain. Trimming took 5 bases from V and 2 from J, leaving 16 bases between them. Per the germline V gene, CDR1 is MNHNY and CDR2 is SVGAGI (reference sequence). This CDR3 is 15 amino acids long.

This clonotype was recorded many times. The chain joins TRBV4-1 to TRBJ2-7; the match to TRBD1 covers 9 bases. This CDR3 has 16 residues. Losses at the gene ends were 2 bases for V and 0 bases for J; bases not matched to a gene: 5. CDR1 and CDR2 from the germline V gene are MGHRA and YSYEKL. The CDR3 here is CASSQPGQGTSYEQYF. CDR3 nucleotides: TGCGCCAGCAGCCAACCCGGACAGGGGACCTCCTACGAGCAGTACTTC.

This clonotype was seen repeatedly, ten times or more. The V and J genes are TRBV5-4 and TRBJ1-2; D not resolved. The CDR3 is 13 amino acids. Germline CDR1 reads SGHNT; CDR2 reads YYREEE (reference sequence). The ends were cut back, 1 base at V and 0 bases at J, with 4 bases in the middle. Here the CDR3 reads CASSLKPNYGYTF. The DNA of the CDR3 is TGTGCCAGCAGCTTGAAACCTAACTATGGCTACACCTTC.

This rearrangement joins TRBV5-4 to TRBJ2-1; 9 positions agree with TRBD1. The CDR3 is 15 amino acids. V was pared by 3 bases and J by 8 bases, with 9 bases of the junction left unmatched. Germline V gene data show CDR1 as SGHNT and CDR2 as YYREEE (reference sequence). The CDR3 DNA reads TGTGCCAGCAGCTCTATAGGGGACAGGGCGGATGAGCAGTTCTTC. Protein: CASSSIGDRADEQFF.

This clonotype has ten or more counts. CDR3 region: CASSPRERNTEAFF. CDR3 in DNA: TGTGCCAGCAGCCCCAGAGAACGGAACACTGAAGCTTTCTTT. The chain links TRBV7-2 to TRBJ1-1; D uncertain. The CDR3 spans 14 residues. Per the germline V gene, CDR1 is SGHTA and CDR2 is FQGNSA. V was pared by 5 bases and J by 1 base, with 11 bases between.

CDR3 loop: CASSTDGNTIYF. The DNA of the CDR3 is TGTGCCAGCTCGACTGATGGAAACACCATATATTTT. The chain links TRBV6-2 or TRBV6-3 to TRBJ1-3; D not certain. Germline loops: CDR1 MNHEY, CDR2 SVGEGT. V lost 8 bases to trimming and J lost 3 bases, with 8 bases between them. CDR3 length: 12 amino acids.

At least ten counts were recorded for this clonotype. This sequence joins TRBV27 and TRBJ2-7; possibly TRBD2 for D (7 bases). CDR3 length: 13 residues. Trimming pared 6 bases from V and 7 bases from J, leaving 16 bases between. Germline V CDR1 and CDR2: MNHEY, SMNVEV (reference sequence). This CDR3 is CASSEGGAWEQYF. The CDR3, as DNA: TGTGCCAGCAGCGAGGGGGGGGCCTGGGAGCAGTACTTC.

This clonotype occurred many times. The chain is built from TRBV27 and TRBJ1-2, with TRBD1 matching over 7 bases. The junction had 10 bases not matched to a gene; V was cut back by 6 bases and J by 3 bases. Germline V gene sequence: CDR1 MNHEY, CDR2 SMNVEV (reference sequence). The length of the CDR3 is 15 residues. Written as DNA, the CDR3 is TGTGCCAGCAGCTCTGACAGGGCCTGGGACTATGGCTACACCTTC. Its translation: CASSSDRAWDYGYTF.

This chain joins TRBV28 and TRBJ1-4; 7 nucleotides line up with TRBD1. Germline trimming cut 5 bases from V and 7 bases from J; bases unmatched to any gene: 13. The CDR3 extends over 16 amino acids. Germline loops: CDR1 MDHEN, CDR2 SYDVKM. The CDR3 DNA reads TGTGCCAGCAGTGTCCCTACGACAGGGAAGGGTGAAAAACTGTTTTTT. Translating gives CASSVPTTGKGEKLFF. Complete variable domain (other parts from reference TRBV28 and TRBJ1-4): DVKVTQSSRYLVKRTGEKVFLECVQDMDHENMFWYRQDPGLGLRLIYFSYDVKMKEKGDIPEGYSVSREKKERFSLILESASTNQTSMYLCASSVPTTGKGEKLFFGSGTQLSVL.

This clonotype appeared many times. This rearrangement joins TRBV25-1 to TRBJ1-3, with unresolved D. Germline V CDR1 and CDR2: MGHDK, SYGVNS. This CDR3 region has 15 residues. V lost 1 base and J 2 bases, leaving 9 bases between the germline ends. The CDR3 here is CASSELSSTGNTIYF. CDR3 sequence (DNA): TGTGCCAGCAGTGAATTATCGAGTACTGGAAACACCATATATTTT. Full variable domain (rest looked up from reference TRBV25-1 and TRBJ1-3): EADIYQTPRYLVIGTGKKITLECSQTMGHDKMYWYQQDPGMELHLIHYSYGVNSTEKGDLSSESTVSRIRTEHFPLTLESARPSHTSQYLCASSELSSTGNTIYFGEGSWLTVV.

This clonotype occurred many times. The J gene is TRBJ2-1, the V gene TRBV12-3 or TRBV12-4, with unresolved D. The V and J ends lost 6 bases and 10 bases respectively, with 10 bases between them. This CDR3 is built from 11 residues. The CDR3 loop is CASRVRAEQFF. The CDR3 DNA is TGTGCCAGCAGGGTCCGGGCCGAGCAGTTCTTC.

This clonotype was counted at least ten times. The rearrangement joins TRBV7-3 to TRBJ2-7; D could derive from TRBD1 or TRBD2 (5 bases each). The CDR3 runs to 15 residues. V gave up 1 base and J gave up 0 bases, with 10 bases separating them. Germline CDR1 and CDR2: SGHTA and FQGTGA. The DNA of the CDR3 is TGTGCCAGCAGCTTAATGGCAGGGAGCTCCTACGAGCAGTACTTC. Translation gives CASSLMAGSSYEQYF. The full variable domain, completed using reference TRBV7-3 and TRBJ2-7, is GAGVSQTPSNKVTEKGKYVELRCDPISGHTALYWYRQSLGQGPEFLIYFQGTGAADDSGLPNDRFFAVRPEGSVSTLKIQRTERGDSAVYLCASSLMAGSSYEQYFGPGTRLTVT.